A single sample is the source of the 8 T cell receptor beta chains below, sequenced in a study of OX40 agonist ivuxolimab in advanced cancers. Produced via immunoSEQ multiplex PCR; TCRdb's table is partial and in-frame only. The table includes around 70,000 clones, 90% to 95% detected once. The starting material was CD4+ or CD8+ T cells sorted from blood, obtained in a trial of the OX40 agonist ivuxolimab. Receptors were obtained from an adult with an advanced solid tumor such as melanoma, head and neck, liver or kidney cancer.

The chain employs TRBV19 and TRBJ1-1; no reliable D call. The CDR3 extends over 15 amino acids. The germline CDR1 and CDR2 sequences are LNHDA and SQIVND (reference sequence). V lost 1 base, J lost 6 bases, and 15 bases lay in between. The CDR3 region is CASSIAALGISEAFF. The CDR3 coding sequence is TGTGCCAGTAGTATAGCGGCTCTTGGGATTTCTGAAGCTTTCTTT.

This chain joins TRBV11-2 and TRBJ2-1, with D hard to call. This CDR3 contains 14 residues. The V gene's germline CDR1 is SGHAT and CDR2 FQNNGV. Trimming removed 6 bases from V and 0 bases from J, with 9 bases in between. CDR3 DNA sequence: TGTGCCAGCAGGCGAGGTAGCTCCTACAATGAGCAGTTCTTC. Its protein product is CASRRGSSYNEQFF.

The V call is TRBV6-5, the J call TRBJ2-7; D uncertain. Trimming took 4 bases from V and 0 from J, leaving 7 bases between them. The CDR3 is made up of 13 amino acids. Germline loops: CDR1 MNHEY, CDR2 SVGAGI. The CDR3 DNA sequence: TGTGCCAGCAGTTCACTTGTCTCCTACGAGCAGTACTTC. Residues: CASSSLVSYEQYF.

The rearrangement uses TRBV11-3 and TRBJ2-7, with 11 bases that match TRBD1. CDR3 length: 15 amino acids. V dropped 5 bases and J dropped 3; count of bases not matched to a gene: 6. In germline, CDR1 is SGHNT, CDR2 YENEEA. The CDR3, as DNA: TGTGCCAGCAGCCCCGGGACAGGGGGTATCTACGAGCAGTACTTC. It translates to CASSPGTGGIYEQYF. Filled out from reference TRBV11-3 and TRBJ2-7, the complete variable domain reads EAGVVQSPRYKIIEKKQPVAFWCNPISGHNTLYWYLQNLGQGPELLIRYENEEAVDDSQLPKDRFSAERLKGVDSTLKIQPAELGDSAVYLCASSPGTGGIYEQYFGPGTRLTVT.

DNA of the CDR3: TGTGCCAGCAGCTTTCCCTGGGTAGACGAGCAGTACTTC. Translated, it gives CASSFPWVDEQYF. The rearrangement joins TRBV7-9 to TRBJ2-7, with D uncertain. Germline V lookup: CDR1 SEHNR, CDR2 FQNEAQ (reference sequence). The CDR3 covers 13 residues. V lost 3 bases, J lost 5 bases, and 11 bases lay in between.

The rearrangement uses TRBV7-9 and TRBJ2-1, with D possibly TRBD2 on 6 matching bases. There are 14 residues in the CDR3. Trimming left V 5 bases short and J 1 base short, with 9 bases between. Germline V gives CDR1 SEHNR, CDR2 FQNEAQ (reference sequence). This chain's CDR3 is CASSMEGSYNEQFF. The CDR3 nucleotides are TGTGCCAGCAGCATGGAGGGGTCCTACAATGAGCAGTTCTTC.

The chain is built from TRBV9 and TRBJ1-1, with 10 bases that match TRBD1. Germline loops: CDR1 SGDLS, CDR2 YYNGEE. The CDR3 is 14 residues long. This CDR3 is CEMTGGGCGTEAFF. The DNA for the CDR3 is TGTGAGATGACAGGGGGCGGCTGTGGAACTGAAGCTTTCTTT.

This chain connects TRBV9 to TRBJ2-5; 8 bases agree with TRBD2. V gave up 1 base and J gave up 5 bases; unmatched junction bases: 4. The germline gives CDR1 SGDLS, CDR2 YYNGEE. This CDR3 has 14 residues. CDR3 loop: CASSVYGGEETQYF. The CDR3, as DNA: TGTGCCAGCAGCGTATACGGGGGGGAGGAGACCCAGTACTTC.